A single sample is the source of the 9 T cell receptor beta chains below, sequenced in a study of CD8+ T cells in alopecia areata. The treatment denotes: oral pan-JAK inhibitor, 5-10 mg twice daily. RNA was extracted and reverse transcribed into cDNA as the sequencing template. Sequenced by immunoSEQ multiplex PCR; TCRdb stores in-frame clones only, minus some. The sample records about 190,000 clones, roughly three fifths being singletons. The specimen was CD4+ T cells sorted from blood, collected at week 4, from a patient treated with tofacitinib. The receptors were gathered from a human donor with alopecia areata.

This clone occurred a few times. The V gene is TRBV7-2, the J gene TRBJ1-5; 8 positions agree with TRBD1. This CDR3 has 16 amino acids. V lost 6 bases, J lost 0 bases, and 7 bases stayed unmatched. Germline values: CDR1 SGHTA, CDR2 FQGNSA. The CDR3 sequence: CASSPGTGYSNQPQHF. The CDR3 DNA is TGTGCCAGCAGTCCCGGGACAGGATATAGCAATCAGCCCCAGCATTTT.

Details on this clone: The same CDR3 is also encoded by other DNA sequences in this sample. The rearrangement links TRBV29-1 to TRBJ2-3; 9 bases line up with TRBD2. In germline, CDR1 is SQVTM, CDR2 ANQGSEA. CDR3 length: 13 residues. The ends lost 4 bases at V and 6 bases at J; junction bases unmatched: 5. CDR3 amino acids: CSVVASGTDTQYF. In DNA, the CDR3 is TGCAGCGTTGTGGCTAGCGGGACGGATACGCAGTATTTT.

This sequence joins TRBV2 and TRBJ2-1, with TRBD2 identical over 12 bases. V trimming: 3 bases; J trimming: 9 bases; junction bases outside the gene matches: 6. CDR3 length: 15 residues. Germline V CDR1 and CDR2: SNHLY, FYNNEI. CDR3 region: CASSESSGRAGEQFF. The CDR3 DNA reads as TGTGCCAGCAGTGAGTCTAGCGGGAGGGCCGGTGAGCAGTTCTTC. The whole variable domain, remainder taken from reference TRBV2 and TRBJ2-1, is EPEVTQTPSHQVTQMGQEVILRCVPISNHLYFYWYRQILGQKVEFLVSFYNNEISEKSEIFDDQFSVERPDGSNFTLKIRSTKLEDSAMYFCASSESSGRAGEQFFGPGTRLTVL.

This clone came up a few times. DNA of the CDR3: TGCAGCGTTCACGCAGTCGGCGAGCAGTACTTC. Translating it yields CSVHAVGEQYF. V gene TRBV29-1 combines with J gene TRBJ2-7; D unresolved. Germline V gene data show CDR1 as SQVTM and CDR2 as ANQGSEA. Trimming shortened V by 5 bases and J by 6 bases, and 11 bases separated the two germline ends. The CDR3 sequence is 11 residues long.

This clone has only one observation. V usage is TRBV11-2 and J usage is TRBJ2-5; D might be TRBD1 or TRBD2, each matching 5 bases. The germline V and J ends were trimmed by 2 bases and 5 bases, with 9 bases remaining between them. This CDR3 comprises 13 residues. Germline V CDR1 and CDR2: SGHAT, FQNNGV. The CDR3, as DNA: TGTGCCAGCAGCTTATTTTGGGGGGAGACCCAGTACTTC. Encoded protein: CASSLFWGETQYF.

With regard to this clone: A much bigger clone sits one base away, suggesting this may be a read error. The chain couples TRBV28 to TRBJ2-3; D uncertain. The CDR3 is made up of 11 amino acids. CDR1 is MDHEN and CDR2 is SYDVKM in the germline V gene. Trimming pared 5 bases from V and 2 bases from J, leaving 2 bases between. This CDR3 is CASSHTDTQYF. CDR3 in DNA: TGTGCCAGCAGTCACACAGATACGCAGTATTTT.

This chain links TRBV30 with TRBJ1-2; tentatively, D is TRBD1 (5 bases). From germline, CDR1 is GTSNPN and CDR2 SVGIG (reference sequence). The CDR3 covers 13 residues. V was trimmed by 5 bases and J by 0 bases, leaving 10 bases between them. The CDR3 sequence: CAWVAGPNYGYTF. The DNA for the CDR3 is TGTGCCTGGGTGGCAGGGCCTAACTATGGCTACACCTTC.

There are a few counts of this clone. The chain links TRBV7-2 to TRBJ2-5; D is unresolved. CDR1 and CDR2 (germline): SGHTA, FQGNSA. This CDR3 comprises 15 residues. Trimming shortened V by 3 bases and J by 7 bases, and 18 bases separated the two germline ends. The CDR3 region is CASSLSPAGFGTQYF. In DNA form, the CDR3 reads TGTGCCAGCAGCTTGTCCCCCGCCGGCTTCGGGACCCAGTACTTC.

This clone was detected once. V gene TRBV28 combines with J gene TRBJ1-5, with a weak D call TRBD1 (5 bases). Germline V gene data show CDR1 as MDHEN and CDR2 as SYDVKM. The V end was cut by 7 bases, the J end by 8 bases, with 12 bases between. The CDR3 contains 12 residues. The CDR3 DNA reads TGTGCCAGCAAATGGGCCAGGGAGCCCCAGCATTTT. Protein product: CASKWAREPQHF.